Shown below are 26 T cell receptor beta chains from a single sample sequenced in a study of blood T cell repertoires in COVID-19. Sequencing was performed with immunoSEQ multiplex PCR; in TCRdb, only in-frame clones are kept and a portion is missing. The sample has around 200,000 clones; roughly 86% are singletons. The material sequenced was peripheral blood. These TCRs come from a man aged 70-80 years with acute or convalescent COVID-19.

The rearrangement links TRBV5-8 to TRBJ2-1; the D gene is possibly TRBD1 (6 bases). Deletions cut 3 bases from V and 10 bases from J, with 14 bases between. This CDR3 has 13 amino acids. The V gene's germline CDR1 is SGHTS and CDR2 YDEGEE. The CDR3 nucleotides are TGTGCCAGCAGCTCGCTCATTGACAGGGAGCAGTTCTTC. It is translated as CASSSLIDREQFF.

In this sample, this clone turned up once. This rearrangement joins TRBV6-1 to TRBJ1-2; D gene unclear. Trimming removed 2 bases at V and 7 bases at J, with 8 bases between. The germline V gene encodes CDR1 MNHNS and CDR2 SASEGT. The CDR3 contains 12 residues. CDR3 bases: TGTGCCAGCAGTGAACGAAGCTTTGGCTACACCTTC. Translated, it gives CASSERSFGYTF.

The V and J genes are TRBV10-3 and TRBJ2-7, with 10 bases matching TRBD1. The V and J ends lost 3 bases and 4 bases, in that order; junction bases with no gene match: 6. CDR1 and CDR2 (germline): ENHRY, SYGVKD. This CDR3 comprises 15 residues. CDR3 nucleotide sequence: TGTGCCATCAGTGAACCGGGACAGGGGAGATACGAGCAGTACTTC. Residues: CAISEPGQGRYEQYF.

The chain employs TRBV2 and TRBJ2-3; maybe TRBD2 (5 bases). The CDR3 totals 14 residues. Trimming removed 5 bases at V and 0 bases at J, with 9 bases between. The germline V gene has CDR1 SNHLY and CDR2 FYNNEI. CDR3 protein: CASSLRASTDTQYF. CDR3 bases: TGTGCCAGCAGTTTGCGGGCAAGCACAGATACGCAGTATTTT.

In this sample, this clone turned up once. This chain's CDR3 is CAWAGTGTTEAFF. The CDR3 bases are TGTGCCTGGGCCGGGACAGGGACCACTGAAGCTTTCTTT. V usage is TRBV30 and J usage is TRBJ1-1; 9 positions agree with TRBD1. CDR1 is GTSNPN and CDR2 is SVGIG in the germline V gene (reference sequence). The CDR3 has 13 amino acids. V dropped 5 bases and J dropped 4; count of bases not matched to a gene: 5. Using reference TRBV30 and TRBJ1-1 for the parts outside the CDR3, the full variable domain is SQTIHQWPATLVQPVGSPLSLECTVEGTSNPNLYWYRQAAGRGLQLLFYSVGIGQISSEVPQNLSASRPQDRQFILSSKKLLLSDSGFYLCAWAGTGTTEAFFGQGTRLTVV.

This rearrangement joins TRBV6-5 to TRBJ2-3; D possibly corresponds to TRBD2 (5 bases). The CDR3 has 13 amino acids. Looked up from germline, CDR1 is MNHEY and CDR2 is SVGAGI. V was trimmed by 6 bases and J by 1 base, leaving 8 bases between them. CDR3 sequence: CASRSSGTDTQYF. CDR3 bases: TGTGCCAGCAGAAGTAGCGGCACAGATACGCAGTATTTT.

J is TRBJ2-3 and V is TRBV24-1; the match to TRBD2 covers 7 bases. V lost 2 bases, J lost 4 bases, and 5 bases stayed unmatched. This CDR3 is built from 15 residues. CDR1 is KGHDR and CDR2 is SFDVKD in the germline V gene. CDR3 DNA sequence: TGTGCCACCAGTGATTCGCGGGAGATGCCAGATACGCAGTATTTT. It is translated as CATSDSREMPDTQYF.

CDR3 in DNA: TGTGCCGTTTCTAGCGGGGCTGGCTACAATGAGCAGTTCTTC. Translating gives CAVSSGAGYNEQFF. The gene calls are TRBV19 and TRBJ2-1; TRBD2 matches at 9 bases. Germline trimming cut 11 bases from V and 3 bases from J; bases unmatched to any gene: 8. CDR1 is LNHDA, CDR2 SQIVND, per germline (reference sequence). This CDR3 has 14 residues.

The rearrangement uses TRBV15 and TRBJ1-1, with D unresolved. CDR1 and CDR2 from the germline V gene are LNHNV and YYDKDF (reference sequence). Trimming removed 1 base from V and 4 bases from J, with 7 bases in between. The CDR3 runs 13 residues. DNA of the CDR3: TGTGCCACCAGCAGAGGAGGTAGCACTGAAGCTTTCTTT. It translates to CATSRGGSTEAFF.

The J gene is TRBJ1-1, the V gene TRBV5-1, with a possible D match to TRBD1 (6 bases). The CDR3 consists of 14 residues. Trimming shortened V by 5 bases and J by 0 bases, and 11 bases separated the two germline ends. The germline CDR1 and CDR2 sequences are SGHRS and YFSETQ. For the CDR3, the DNA is TGCGCCAGCAGTCGGGACACTATGAACACTGAAGCTTTCTTT. Translated, it gives CASSRDTMNTEAFF.

The chain combines TRBV9 with TRBJ2-2, with a tentative D call TRBD2 (6 bases). V lost 3 bases and J 0 bases, leaving 9 bases between the germline ends. This CDR3 region has 15 residues. Germline V lookup: CDR1 SGDLS, CDR2 YYNGEE. The CDR3 nucleotides read TGTGCCAGCAGCGCCGGAGGGGCGAACACCGGGGAGCTGTTTTTT. It translates to CASSAGGANTGELFF.

This clone occurred a few times. The chain couples TRBV6-5 to TRBJ2-2; D perhaps matches TRBD1 (6 bases). This CDR3 region has 15 residues. The V end lost 5 bases, the J end lost 4 bases, and 14 bases lay between the germline ends. Germline V gene lookup returns CDR1 MNHEY and CDR2 SVGAGI. The CDR3 nucleotides read TGTGCCAGCAGTAAACAGGGTATCGGCACCGGGGAGCTGTTTTTT. Its protein product is CASSKQGIGTGELFF.

This chain connects TRBV28 to TRBJ1-1; D gene uncertain. V gave up 1 base and J gave up 1 base, with 4 bases separating them. The CDR3 contains 13 residues. Germline values: CDR1 MDHEN, CDR2 SYDVKM. This CDR3 is CASSLSGNTEAFF. As DNA, the CDR3 is TGTGCCAGCAGTTTATCGGGGAACACTGAAGCTTTCTTT.

The V gene is TRBV6-5, the J gene TRBJ1-4; TRBD1 matches at 8 bases. The CDR3 totals 13 residues. Germline loops: CDR1 MNHEY, CDR2 SVGAGI. J lost 5 bases, V lost 8 bases, and 4 bases had no gene match. CDR3 loop: CASGRDRNEKLFF. The CDR3 coding sequence is TGTGCCAGCGGACGGGACAGGAATGAAAAACTGTTTTTT.

This rearrangement joins TRBV2 to TRBJ2-7, with TRBD2 matching over 13 bases. Germline CDR1 is SNHLY and CDR2 is FYNNEI. J gave up 2 bases and V 11 bases, and 6 bases lay outside the gene matches. The CDR3 loop spans 14 amino acids. This CDR3 reads CASHGTSGTYEQYF. The DNA for the CDR3 is TGTGCCTCCCACGGGACTAGCGGGACCTACGAGCAGTACTTC.

The V gene is TRBV19, the J gene TRBJ1-2; D gene unclear. In germline, CDR1 is LNHDA, CDR2 SQIVND (reference sequence). The length of the CDR3 is 11 residues. V lost 10 bases and J 6 bases, leaving 12 bases between the germline ends. The CDR3 sequence is CATPSHDGYTF. In nucleotides, the CDR3 is TGTGCCACGCCAAGCCACGATGGCTACACCTTC.

V usage is TRBV29-1 and J usage is TRBJ2-2, with a weak D call TRBD1 (6 bases). This CDR3 region has 13 residues. CDR1 and CDR2 (germline): SQVTM, ANQGSEA. The V end was cut by 7 bases, the J end by 7 bases, with 16 bases between. CDR3 sequence reads: CSATGNGNGELFF. The CDR3 DNA follows: TGCAGCGCTACAGGGAACGGAAACGGGGAGCTGTTTTTT.

A few counts support this clone. The V and J genes are TRBV15 and TRBJ1-5, with 7 positions matching TRBD1. CDR1 and CDR2 from the germline V gene are LNHNV and YYDKDF (reference sequence). The junction had 5 bases not matched to a gene; V was cut back by 3 bases and J by 6 bases. The CDR3 has 14 residues. This chain's CDR3 is CATSRDRRGQPQHF. The DNA for the CDR3 is TGTGCCACCAGCAGGGACAGGCGAGGTCAGCCCCAGCATTTT.

V usage is TRBV3-1 (or the pseudogene TRBV3-2) and J usage is TRBJ1-2; no firm D call. Trimming removed 3 bases from V and 4 bases from J, with 9 bases in between. The length of the CDR3 is 13 residues. Germline CDR1 reads LGHDT; CDR2 reads YNNKEL (reference sequence). As DNA, the CDR3 is TGTGCCAGCAGCCAGATAGGGAGCTATGGCTACACCTTC. Protein: CASSQIGSYGYTF.

V usage is TRBV24-1 and J usage is TRBJ2-2, with TRBD1 identical over 7 bases. Germline values: CDR1 KGHDR, CDR2 SFDVKD. This CDR3 contains 15 residues. The J segment lost 5 bases and the V segment lost 4 bases, leaving 6 bases of the junction unmatched. The CDR3 spells CATSDSRQGTGELFF. The CDR3 DNA reads TGTGCCACCAGTGACTCCCGACAGGGTACCGGGGAGCTGTTTTTT.

V and J are TRBV5-1 and TRBJ2-3, with 11 nucleotides matching TRBD2. Per germline, CDR1 SGHRS and CDR2 YFSETQ. After removal of 1 base from V and 9 bases from J, the junction contained 4 bases not matched to a gene. The CDR3 is 14 residues long. The CDR3 spells CASSLTSGRHTQYF. DNA for the CDR3: TGCGCCAGCAGCTTGACTAGCGGGAGACACACGCAGTATTTT.

V is TRBV28 and J is TRBJ1-4, with a weak D call TRBD1 (6 bases). Trimming removed 6 bases from V and 5 bases from J, with 16 bases in between. This CDR3 region has 15 residues. Germline values: CDR1 MDHEN, CDR2 SYDVKM. The CDR3 here is CASSSTGNFNEKLFF. In DNA, the CDR3 is TGTGCCAGCAGCTCGACAGGAAACTTCAATGAAAAACTGTTTTTT.

V gene TRBV7-2 combines with J gene TRBJ2-1; D may be TRBD2 (6 bases). The CDR3 totals 15 residues. From germline, CDR1 is SGHTA and CDR2 FQGNSA. The V end lost 2 bases, the J end lost 8 bases, and 16 bases lay between the germline ends. The CDR3 region is CASSLSAAGGYEQFF. The CDR3 coding sequence is TGTGCCAGCAGCTTATCTGCGGCCGGGGGTTATGAGCAGTTCTTC.

The CDR3 bases are TGTGCCATACAGACAGGGGGTAGAACTTACGAGCAGTACTTC. Encoded protein: CAIQTGGRTYEQYF. This rearrangement joins TRBV28 to TRBJ2-7; 9 bases align to TRBD1. Germline V gene data show CDR1 as MDHEN and CDR2 as SYDVKM. This CDR3 spans 14 amino acids. J lost 4 bases, V lost 10 bases, and 11 bases had no gene match. The full variable domain, its missing parts supplied by reference TRBV28 and TRBJ2-7, is DVKVTQSSRYLVKRTGEKVFLECVQDMDHENMFWYRQDPGLGLRLIYFSYDVKMKEKGDIPEGYSVSREKKERFSLILESASTNQTSMYLCAIQTGGRTYEQYFGPGTRLTVT.

J is TRBJ2-3 and V is TRBV27; TRBD1 matches 9 bases. The germline V gene has CDR1 MNHEY and CDR2 SMNVEV (reference sequence). CDR3 size: 16 residues. Trimming cost V 5 bases and J 3 bases; bases outside gene matches: 9. CDR3 loop: CASSRIGTGMTDTQYF. The CDR3 region has the DNA TGTGCCAGCAGTCGAATTGGGACAGGGATGACAGATACGCAGTATTTT.

This sequence joins TRBV27 and TRBJ1-5; weak D call: TRBD1 (6 bases). Germline CDR1 reads MNHEY; CDR2 reads SMNVEV (reference sequence). V dropped 7 bases and J dropped 4 bases, with 17 bases sitting between them. The CDR3 is made up of 15 amino acids. For the CDR3, the DNA is TGTGCCAGCATGGAAAGGGGGACGGGGAATCAGCCCCAGCATTTT. This sequence encodes CASMERGTGNQPQHF.